Below are 31 T cell receptor beta chains sequenced from a single sample in a study of blood T cells in healthy people across ages. Next came a second PCR, run for about 7 to 12 cycles, which used a sample-barcoded 5' primer along with a J-beta primer mix. TCRdb analysed the 5' RACE reads with MiXCR anew, one entry per CDR3 protein. Of hundreds of thousands of distinct CDR3 sequences in the sample, around half were seen once. Sequenced: blood. These receptor sequences come from a woman aged 55-70 years in good health.

The chain uses TRBV7-9 and TRBJ2-7; unclear D gene. CDR3 length: 18 amino acids. Trimming took 1 base from V and 1 from J, leaving 20 bases between them. In germline, CDR1 is SEHNR, CDR2 FQNEAQ (reference sequence). CDR3 nucleotides: TGTGCCAGCAGCTTAGTCATTTCTTGGATGGACCGTTCCTACGAGCAGTACTTC. As protein: CASSLVISWMDRSYEQYF.

This clonotype was seen only a few times. The V and J genes are TRBV6-2 or TRBV6-3 and TRBJ2-5; weak D call: TRBD2 (6 bases). Trimming took 2 bases from V and 11 from J, leaving 12 bases between them. Germline assignment: CDR1 MNHEY and CDR2 SVGEGT. CDR3 length: 12 amino acids. The CDR3 coding sequence is TGTGCCAGCAGTTACGCGGGGTTTTGGCAGTACTTC. Encoded protein: CASSYAGFWQYF.

V gene TRBV4-1 combines with J gene TRBJ2-2; the match to TRBD2 covers 10 bases. The CDR3 consists of 20 residues. Trimming took 2 bases from V and 0 from J; bases not matched to a gene: 12. Germline assignment: CDR1 MGHRA and CDR2 YSYEKL. The CDR3 loop reads CASSQHLRKSGRANTGELFF. Here the CDR3 DNA reads TGCGCCAGCAGCCAACACCTCCGAAAAAGCGGGAGGGCGAACACCGGGGAGCTGTTTTTT.

This clonotype was counted between two and nine times. This rearrangement joins TRBV5-6 to TRBJ1-2, with D uncertain. The germline V and J ends were trimmed by 3 bases and 7 bases, with 10 bases remaining between them. The germline V gene has CDR1 SGHDT and CDR2 YYEEEE. CDR3 length equals 12 residues. CDR3 in amino acids: CASSYGPGGYTF. CDR3 DNA: TGTGCCAGCAGCTACGGACCAGGTGGCTACACCTTC.

This chain links TRBV4-3 with TRBJ1-6; maybe TRBD1 (6 bases). The CDR3 sequence is 15 residues long. V was pared by 3 bases and J by 6 bases, with 12 bases between. The germline V gene has CDR1 LGHNA and CDR2 YSLEER. Here the CDR3 reads CASSQRGASNSPLHF. CDR3 DNA: TGCGCCAGCAGCCAGAGGGGGGCCTCTAATTCACCCCTCCACTTT.

V and J are TRBV5-5 and TRBJ2-7; 9 nucleotides match TRBD1. The CDR3 runs 12 residues. CDR1 is SGHKS and CDR2 is YYEKEE in the germline V gene (reference sequence). V trimming: 0 bases; J trimming: 12 bases; junction bases outside the gene matches: 4. CDR3 in amino acids: CASSLDRGRAYF. CDR3 DNA: TGTGCCAGCAGCTTGGACAGGGGGCGGGCGTACTTC.

V is TRBV7-3 and J is TRBJ2-2; tentatively, D is TRBD2 (5 bases). Trimming cost V 2 bases and J 7 bases, with 14 bases left between them. Per the germline V gene, CDR1 is SGHTA and CDR2 is FQGTGA. The CDR3 sequence is 15 residues long. CDR3: CASSLSGLFGGELFF. The CDR3 DNA reads TGTGCCAGCAGCTTATCTGGACTGTTCGGCGGGGAGCTGTTTTTT.

The J gene is TRBJ2-1, the V gene TRBV28, with 9 nucleotides matching TRBD2. V lost 3 bases, J lost 7 bases, and 7 bases stayed unmatched. Per the germline V gene, CDR1 is MDHEN and CDR2 is SYDVKM. This CDR3 spans 15 amino acids. The CDR3, as DNA: TGTGCCAGCAGTTTCGGCGGGGGGGAGTCGAATGAGCAGTTCTTC. Its protein is CASSFGGGESNEQFF.

The genes are TRBV6-1 and TRBJ2-7; D call uncertain. Germline CDR1 reads MNHNS; CDR2 reads SASEGT. Trimming cost V 8 bases and J 0 bases, with 11 bases left between them. The CDR3 is 13 amino acids. CDR3 sequence reads: CASDGRSSYEQYF. DNA of the CDR3: TGTGCCAGCGATGGCCGGAGCTCCTACGAGCAGTACTTC.

The rearrangement uses TRBV29-1 and TRBJ2-2; D call uncertain. The CDR3 contains 12 residues. The V and J ends lost 1 base and 4 bases respectively, with 4 bases between them. CDR1 and CDR2 (germline): SQVTM, ANQGSEA. This chain's CDR3 is CSVEGFTGELFF. CDR3 coding DNA: TGCAGCGTTGAAGGGTTCACCGGGGAGCTGTTTTTT.

This clonotype was counted once. This sequence joins TRBV3-1 and TRBJ1-6, with 7 bases identical to TRBD1. This CDR3 contains 15 residues. Germline loops: CDR1 LGHDT, CDR2 YNNKEL (reference sequence). Unmatched junction bases numbered 4, after V lost 2 bases and J lost 6 bases. The CDR3 here is CASSQTGQSNSPLHF. The CDR3 DNA reads as TGTGCCAGCAGCCAAACGGGACAGTCTAATTCACCCCTCCACTTT.

This clonotype turned up a few times. The V call is TRBV29-1, the J call TRBJ2-1, with 9 bases matching TRBD2. The CDR3 is 13 amino acids. Germline assignment: CDR1 SQVTM and CDR2 ANQGSEA. V lost 6 bases and J lost 7; bases outside the gene matches: 7. Written as DNA, the CDR3 is TGCAGCGTCCCAGCGGGAGGAAGGAATGAGCAGTTCTTC. The encoded protein is CSVPAGGRNEQFF.

The chain uses TRBV2 and TRBJ2-4; D remains unclear. V was cut by 4 bases and J by 5 bases, with 6 bases left in between. The germline CDR1 and CDR2 sequences are SNHLY and FYNNEI. The CDR3 consists of 12 residues. CDR3 loop: CASSVGQNIQYF. CDR3 coding DNA: TGTGCCAGCAGTGTTGGGCAAAACATTCAGTACTTC.

With respect to this clonotype: This may stem from a read error, because a much larger clone lies one nucleotide away. The chain employs TRBV6-5 and TRBJ1-2, with a tentative D call TRBD1 (5 bases). This CDR3 is built from 15 residues. Looked up from germline, CDR1 is MNHEY and CDR2 is SVGAGI. Deletions cut 2 bases from V and 6 bases from J, with 16 bases between. CDR3 region: CASSYQGGGANGYTF. In nucleotides, the CDR3 is TGTGCCAGCAGTTACCAGGGTGGTGGGGCGAATGGCTACACCTTC.

This clonotype showed up just once. This sequence joins TRBV20-1 and TRBJ2-3; no reliable D call. The V gene's germline CDR1 is DFQATT and CDR2 SNEGSKA (reference sequence). The CDR3 totals 12 residues. Trimming removed 1 base at V and 2 bases at J, with 4 bases between. The CDR3 coding sequence is TGCAGTGCTAGAGCAGACACAGATACGCAGTATTTT. Its protein is CSARADTDTQYF.

The rearrangement links TRBV7-2 to TRBJ2-1; 9 positions agree with TRBD2. Germline V lookup: CDR1 SGHTA, CDR2 FQGNSA. Germline trimming cut 6 bases from V and 1 base from J; bases unmatched to any gene: 4. The CDR3 extends over 15 amino acids. The CDR3 region is CASRRLAASYNEQFF. The CDR3 nucleotides read TGTGCCAGCAGACGACTAGCGGCGTCCTACAATGAGCAGTTCTTC.

This chain uses TRBV7-9 with TRBJ1-1; 9 nucleotides align to TRBD1. CDR1 is SEHNR, CDR2 FQNEAQ, per germline (reference sequence). The CDR3 covers 14 residues. The V gene end was trimmed by 5 bases and the J gene end by 5 bases; junction bases not matched to a gene: 6. DNA for the CDR3: TGTGCCAGCAGCCTCCGGGACAGGGCTACTGAAGCTTTCTTT. Residues: CASSLRDRATEAFF. The whole variable domain, remainder taken from reference TRBV7-9 and TRBJ1-1, is DTGVSQNPRHKITKRGQNVTFRCDPISEHNRLYWYRQTLGQGPEFLTYFQNEAQLEKSRLLSDRFSAERPKGSFSTLEIQRTEQGDSAMYLCASSLRDRATEAFFGQGTRLTVV.

The chain links TRBV7-3 to TRBJ2-5, with TRBD2 identical over 8 bases. The tail of the sequence fits TRBJ2-7 better, so the J call may be wrong. Germline-derived CDR1 and CDR2 are SGHTA and FQGTGA. This CDR3 has 15 amino acids. Here the CDR3 reads CASSLTGTRKDEQYF. Written as DNA, the CDR3 is TGTGCCAGCAGCTTAACGGGGACTAGGAAAGACGAGCAGTACTTC.

This clonotype was observed a handful of times. This sequence joins TRBV12-3 or TRBV12-4 and TRBJ2-4; unclear D gene. Trimming left V 4 bases short and J 0 bases short, with 4 bases between. This CDR3 has 13 residues. CDR3 DNA: TGTGCCAGCAGTTGGCAAGCCAAAAACATTCAGTACTTC. Its translation is CASSWQAKNIQYF.

This clonotype was counted a few times. The CDR3 is CASSLGPKETQYF. The CDR3 region has the DNA TGTGCCAGCAGCTTAGGTCCAAAAGAGACCCAGTACTTC. The chain uses TRBV13 and TRBJ2-5; D is uncertain. V was cut by 0 bases and J by 3 bases, with 5 bases left in between. CDR1 is PRHDT, CDR2 FYEKMQ, per germline (reference sequence). This CDR3 has 13 amino acids.

The CDR3 DNA reads as TGTGCCAGCAGCAATTTATACCGGGCGGCTGGGGCCAACGTCCTGACTTTC. This codes for CASSNLYRAAGANVLTF. The rearrangement links TRBV7-3 to TRBJ2-6; D call uncertain. Deletions cut 5 bases from V and 2 bases from J, with 16 bases between. Looked up from germline, CDR1 is SGHTA and CDR2 is FQGTGA. The CDR3 spans 17 residues.

The chain recombines TRBV9 with TRBJ2-5, with D possibly TRBD1 on 5 matching bases. The CDR3 consists of 14 residues. V dropped 1 base and J dropped 5 bases, with 12 bases sitting between them. Germline-derived CDR1 and CDR2 are SGDLS and YYNGEE. The CDR3 DNA sequence: TGTGCCAGCAGCGTAAAGAAAGGGGCTGAGACCCAGTACTTC. This codes for CASSVKKGAETQYF.

V usage is TRBV7-2 and J usage is TRBJ1-6; unclear D gene. The CDR3 has 13 amino acids. The germline CDR1 and CDR2 sequences are SGHTA and FQGNSA. Deletions cut 5 bases from V and 7 bases from J, with 9 bases between. The CDR3 protein is CASSAHYNSPLHF. The CDR3 region has the DNA TGTGCCAGCAGCGCACATTACAATTCACCCCTCCACTTT.

This chain uses TRBV11-1 with TRBJ2-3, with 8 bases matching TRBD1. Trimming removed 5 bases from V and 8 bases from J; junction bases left unmatched: 6. CDR1 is SGHAT, CDR2 FQDESV, per germline (reference sequence). This CDR3 has 13 amino acids. This chain's CDR3 is CASSRDRIGTQYF. The CDR3 coding sequence is TGTGCCAGCAGCCGGGACAGGATTGGTACGCAGTATTTT.

The chain recombines TRBV20-1 with TRBJ2-1, with D maybe TRBD2 (6 bases). Per germline, CDR1 DFQATT and CDR2 SNEGSKA (reference sequence). There are 13 residues in the CDR3. This CDR3 reads CSGRRVSGNEQFF. CDR3 bases: TGCAGCGGTCGACGAGTAAGCGGGAATGAGCAGTTCTTC.

This chain links TRBV20-1 with TRBJ2-7, with a tentative D call TRBD1 (6 bases). The CDR3 runs 14 residues. V shed 4 bases and J shed 0 bases, with 13 bases lying between them. Germline loops: CDR1 DFQATT, CDR2 SNEGSKA (reference sequence). The DNA for the CDR3 is TGCAGTGCTACCCGGGACATTGACTCCTACGAGCAGTACTTC. It yields the protein CSATRDIDSYEQYF.

This sequence joins TRBV6-2 or TRBV6-3 and TRBJ2-1; 11 nucleotides align to TRBD2. The germline V gene has CDR1 MNHEY and CDR2 SVGEGT. With V trimmed by 2 bases and J by 5 bases, 2 bases remained unmatched. The CDR3 spans 15 residues. The CDR3 protein is CASSYLAGGNNEQFF. DNA of the CDR3: TGTGCCAGCAGTTACCTAGCGGGGGGAAACAATGAGCAGTTCTTC.

This chain uses TRBV20-1 with TRBJ1-2; weak D call: TRBD1 (6 bases). Germline values: CDR1 DFQATT, CDR2 SNEGSKA (reference sequence). The ends were cut back, 0 bases at V and 7 bases at J, with 18 bases in the middle. This CDR3 spans 15 amino acids. CDR3 residues: CSARDPLQGLRGYTF. The CDR3 bases are TGCAGTGCTAGAGATCCGCTACAGGGACTGCGTGGCTACACCTTC.

The chain combines TRBV7-2 with TRBJ2-1; the D is unclear. V gave up 7 bases and J gave up 4 bases, with 17 bases separating them. Germline V gives CDR1 SGHTA, CDR2 FQGNSA. CDR3 length: 15 residues. The CDR3 region is CASTPDSSNYNEQFF. For the CDR3, the DNA is TGTGCCAGCACGCCAGACTCCTCAAATTACAATGAGCAGTTCTTC.

This clonotype was picked up a small number of times. V usage is TRBV24-1 and J usage is TRBJ2-1; 9 bases align to TRBD2. Germline CDR1 is KGHDR and CDR2 is SFDVKD. This CDR3 is built from 14 residues. Losses at the gene ends were 7 bases for V and 3 bases for J; bases not matched to a gene: 3. Here the CDR3 reads CATSGAGGYNEQFF. In nucleotides, the CDR3 is TGTGCCACCAGCGGAGCGGGAGGCTACAATGAGCAGTTCTTC.

This clonotype came up a few times. The chain recombines TRBV7-2 with TRBJ1-4, with D maybe TRBD1 (6 bases). Germline CDR1 SGHTA, CDR2 FQGNSA. The CDR3 runs 15 residues. Trimming pared 3 bases from V and 3 bases from J, leaving 11 bases between. The CDR3 loop reads CASSFLGGPNEKLFF. CDR3 bases: TGTGCCAGCAGCTTCCTCGGGGGGCCTAATGAAAAACTGTTTTTT.